These T cell receptor beta chains were read from a single sample in a study of cytomegalovirus exposure and HLA in healthy donors. The assay was immunoSEQ multiplex PCR, and TCRdb's table has in-frame clones only and misses some. This table holds approximately 190,000 clones, more than 75% found once. Sequences were obtained from PBMCs. These receptors originate from a man aged 25-45 years in good health and CMV-seronegative. CDR3s include the opening cysteine and the closing phenylalanine or tryptophan. D genes are given only for firm matches. A row's size may be missing; if present it is once, few, many or a size class.

j_call v_call d_call clone_size cdr3_aa cdr3_nt
TRBJ2-5 TRBV7-6 . once CASSTREETQYF TGTGCCAGCAGTACCAGGGAAGAGACCCAGTACTTC
TRBJ1-6 TRBV18 TRBD1 . CASSRLGQGASYNSPLHF TGTGCCAGCTCGAGATTGGGACAGGGGGCGTCCTATAATTCACCCCTCCACTTT
TRBJ2-2 TRBV5-1 TRBD1 . CASSAGQASNTGELFF TGCGCCAGCAGCGCGGGACAGGCTTCGAACACCGGGGAGCTGTTTTTT
TRBJ2-3 TRBV7-2 TRBD2 . CASSLDGGAGDTQYF TGTGCCAGCAGCTTAGACGGGGGGGCCGGGGATACGCAGTATTTT
TRBJ2-7 TRBV9 TRBD2 . CASSVEAGGTYEQYF TGTGCCAGCAGCGTAGAGGCGGGGGGAACCTACGAGCAGTACTTC
TRBJ2-4 TRBV6-5 . . CASGGTDGIQYF TGTGCCAGCGGAGGCACAGATGGCATTCAGTACTTC
TRBJ2-3 TRBV5-1 TRBD1 . CASSSSAPGTGKYF TGCGCCAGCAGCTCCTCAGCCCCCGGGACAGGGAAGTATTTT
TRBJ2-5 TRBV27 TRBD1 once CASSSQDRGWETQYF TGTGCCAGCAGTTCCCAGGACAGGGGGTGGGAGACCCAGTACTTC
TRBJ2-1 TRBV5-6 TRBD2 few CASSLRTSGSGNEQFF TGTGCCAGCAGCCTTCGGACTAGCGGGAGTGGCAATGAGCAGTTCTTC
TRBJ2-7 TRBV6-5 . . CASSLQGGREQYF TGTGCCAGCAGTTTACAGGGCGGGCGCGAGCAGTACTTC
TRBJ2-7 TRBV11-2 TRBD2 . CASSSGGGKAYEQYF TGTGCCAGCAGCTCCGGGGGGGGGAAGGCCTACGAGCAGTACTTC
TRBJ1-2 TRBV9 TRBD1 . CASSVVSSGGENYGYTF TGTGCCAGCAGCGTAGTGAGTTCAGGGGGAGAAAACTATGGCTACACCTTC
TRBJ1-5 TRBV5-6 . few CASSFRGRDQPQHF TGTGCCAGCAGCTTTAGGGGGAGAGATCAGCCCCAGCATTTT
TRBJ2-3 TRBV30 . . CAWSSKGRGVDTQYF TGTGCCTGGAGTTCCAAGGGCAGGGGGGTGGATACGCAGTATTTT
TRBJ1-2 TRBV4-3 . . CASSQARTANYGYTF TGCGCCAGCAGCCAAGCCCGGACAGCTAACTATGGCTACACCTTC
TRBJ2-1 TRBV9 . . CASSVGGYEQFF TGTGCCAGCAGCGTAGGTGGCTATGAGCAGTTCTTC
TRBJ1-1 TRBV30 . . CASRSETANTEAFF TGTGCCTCCCGGTCCGAGACAGCTAACACTGAAGCTTTCTTT
TRBJ1-5 TRBV4-1 . . CASSPRQTTVDQPQHF TGCGCCAGCAGCCCCAGGCAGACGACAGTTGATCAGCCCCAGCATTTT
TRBJ1-3 TRBV4-1 . . CASSRTGTSGNTIYF TGCGCCAGCAGCCGCACAGGCACCTCTGGAAACACCATATATTTT
TRBJ2-2 TRBV5-1 . . CASSLRGRELFF TGCGCCAGCAGCTTGAGGGGAAGGGAGCTGTTTTTT
TRBJ1-4 TRBV27 . . CASSSRRGRTNEKLFF TGTGCCAGCAGTTCGAGGCGGGGTCGGACTAATGAAAAACTGTTTTTT
TRBJ2-5 TRBV23-1 TRBD1 . CASIYPGQGQETQYF TGCGCCAGCATATACCCGGGACAGGGCCAAGAGACCCAGTACTTC
TRBJ1-5 TRBV15 . . CATSRVEGGAPFPWNQPQHF TGTGCCACCAGCAGAGTGGAGGGGGGGGCCCCCTTCCCTTGGAATCAGCCCCAGCATTTT
TRBJ2-7 TRBV5-6 TRBD2 . CASSYGLAGDYEQYF TGTGCCAGCAGCTACGGACTAGCGGGAGACTACGAGCAGTACTTC
TRBJ2-3 TRBV7-9 TRBD1 . CSSSLGRTGGAADTQYF TGTTCCAGCAGCTTAGGGAGGACAGGGGGCGCGGCAGATACGCAGTATTTT
TRBJ1-4 TRBV10-3 . . CAISDSATNEKLFF TGTGCCATCAGTGACAGTGCAACTAATGAAAAACTGTTTTTT
TRBJ1-3 TRBV19 TRBD1 . CASWDRETGNTIYF TGTGCCAGTTGGGACAGGGAGACTGGAAACACCATATATTTT